This is a list of T cell receptor beta chains from one sample in a study of T cell responses to AZD1222 COVID-19 vaccine. Only in-frame clones appear in the TCRdb table, and some are missing; sequencing was by immunoSEQ multiplex PCR. This sample has 160,000 or so clones, with about 85% found just once. The source material was peripheral blood, sampled after recovery from COVID-19. These receptors were collected from an adult who had recovered from COVID-19. Both conserved end residues are part of each CDR3. D genes are given only for firm matches. A clone size is listed for some rows: how often the clone was seen (once, few, many), or a class if it is expanded.

V gene	D gene	clone size	J gene	CDR3 DNA	CDR3 protein
TRBV2	.	.	TRBJ1-5	TGTGCCAGCAGGCAGGGGTTTCATAGCAATCAGCCCCAGCATTTT	CASRQGFHSNQPQHF
TRBV6-5	.	.	TRBJ2-7	TGTGCCAGCAGTTACTCGCCAGGGGTGGGCTACGAGCAGTACTTC	CASSYSPGVGYEQYF
TRBV4-2	.	.	TRBJ1-1	TGTGCCAGCAGCCAAGGGGGTTTGAACACTGAAGCTTTCTTT	CASSQGGLNTEAFF
TRBV3-1/TRBV3-2	TRBD1	.	TRBJ1-2	TGTGCCAGCAGCCCGAGGCCCGGGACAGGGTTTATGGTCTATGGCTACACCTTC	CASSPRPGTGFMVYGYTF
TRBV27	TRBD1	.	TRBJ1-5	TGTGCCAGCAGTTCAATCACCGGGACAGGTAGCAATCAGCCCCAGCATTTT	CASSSITGTGSNQPQHF
TRBV12-3/TRBV12-4	.	.	TRBJ1-4	TGTGCCAGCAGCTGGGGGGGCGAAAAACTGTTTTTT	CASSWGGEKLFF
TRBV7-9	.	.	TRBJ1-5	TGTGCCAGTGGGCGGGGGGGCAATCAGCCCCAGCATTTT	CASGRGGNQPQHF
TRBV5-4	TRBD1	.	TRBJ1-2	TGTGCCAGCAGCTCCCAAGACAGGGGAAACTATGGCTACACCTTC	CASSSQDRGNYGYTF
TRBV5-1	TRBD2	.	TRBJ2-1	TGCGCCAGCAGCTTCCCGACTAGCGGGAGTCCCAATGAGCAGTTCTTC	CASSFPTSGSPNEQFF
TRBV3-1/TRBV3-2	TRBD2	few	TRBJ2-1	TGTGCCAGCAGCCAGGGACTAGCGGGAGGGGCCAATGAGCAGTTCTTC	CASSQGLAGGANEQFF
TRBV14	.	.	TRBJ2-4	TGTGCCAGCAGCCACAGGAATTTAGCCAAAAACATTCAGTACTTC	CASSHRNLAKNIQYF
TRBV15	.	.	TRBJ2-7	TGTGCCACCAGCCCCTCCCCGGACTTCCTTTCCTACGAGCAGTACTTC	CATSPSPDFLSYEQYF
TRBV18	.	.	TRBJ2-5	TGTGCCAGCTCACCGGACCGACAAGAGACCCAGTACTTC	CASSPDRQETQYF
TRBV6-4	.	.	TRBJ1-1	TGTGCCAGCAGTGTACAGCCGAACACTGAAGCTTTCTTT	CASSVQPNTEAFF
TRBV6-5	.	few	TRBJ2-7	TGTGCCAGCAGTTACGACAGAGACCCCTACGAGCAGTACTTC	CASSYDRDPYEQYF
TRBV5-1	TRBD1	.	TRBJ2-5	TGCGCCAGCAGCTCCGGGACAGGACAAGAGACCCAGTACTTC	CASSSGTGQETQYF
TRBV7-8	.	.	TRBJ1-1	TGTGCCAGCAGCTTGGGTGTCAGAAGTCCTGAAGCTTTCTTT	CASSLGVRSPEAFF
TRBV28	TRBD2	once	TRBJ2-3	TGTGCCAGCATCTCTAGCGGGAGAGTAACAGATACGCAGTATTTT	CASISSGRVTDTQYF
TRBV29-1	.	.	TRBJ2-3	TGCAGCGTTGCCCCTAGGGTCACAGATACGCAGTATTTT	CSVAPRVTDTQYF
TRBV2	.	.	TRBJ2-2	TGTGCCAGCAGTGGACAGCTAAACACCGGGGAGCTGTTTTTT	CASSGQLNTGELFF
TRBV7-2	TRBD1	.	TRBJ1-3	TGTGCCAGCAGCTTTTGGGGACAGGCCAACTCTGGAAACACCATATATTTT	CASSFWGQANSGNTIYF
TRBV5-5	TRBD1	.	TRBJ1-2	TGTGCCAGCAGCTTGGCATCGGCAGGGGGCATGAACACCTTC	CASSLASAGGMNTF
TRBV18	.	.	TRBJ1-5	TGTGCCAGCTCACCAGATCCCGGGGAGCCCCAGCATTTT	CASSPDPGEPQHF
TRBV7-8	.	.	TRBJ2-1	TGTGCCAGCAGCTTAGCGCTCGTTGACAATGAGCAGTTCTTC	CASSLALVDNEQFF
TRBV15	TRBD1	.	TRBJ1-1	TGTGCCACCAGCAGAGACGGGACAGGGATATTAGTCACTGAAGCTTTCTTT	CATSRDGTGILVTEAFF
TRBV11-2	TRBD1	once	TRBJ2-7	TGTGCCAGCAGCCAACTCCGGGACAGGGCATACGAGCAGTACTTC	CASSQLRDRAYEQYF
TRBV27	.	once	TRBJ1-2	TGTGCCAGCAGTTCCGCAGGTCGCGGCTACACCTTC	CASSSAGRGYTF
TRBV3-1/TRBV3-2	.	once	TRBJ2-7	TGTGCCAGCAGCCACGGGGGCGAGCAGTACTTC	CASSHGGEQYF
TRBV7-2	.	few	TRBJ2-1	TGTGCCAGCAGCGCCTCCTACAATGAGCAGTTCTTC	CASSASYNEQFF
TRBV19	.	.	TRBJ2-2	TGTGCCAGTAGTATAGATCCGTGGTCAACCGGGGAGCTGTTTTTT	CASSIDPWSTGELFF
TRBV9	TRBD2	once	TRBJ2-7	TGTGCCAGCAGCGTAGGGGGACTAGCGGGAGAGACTTACGAGCAGTACTTC	CASSVGGLAGETYEQYF
TRBV5-1	TRBD1	.	TRBJ2-7	TGCGCCAGCAGCTTGGGACAGGGGTTTTCCTACGAGCAGTACTTC	CASSLGQGFSYEQYF
TRBV28	.	.	TRBJ1-4	TGTGCCAGCAGTCCCCCGAGTGGGCGGGGAGAAAAACTGTTTTTT	CASSPPSGRGEKLFF
TRBV2	TRBD1	.	TRBJ1-2	TGTGCCAGCGTTTACGACAGGGGTAGGGGTGGCTACACCTTC	CASVYDRGRGGYTF
TRBV2	.	.	TRBJ2-2	TGTGCCAGCAGACCTACGACCGGGGAGCTGTTTTTT	CASRPTTGELFF